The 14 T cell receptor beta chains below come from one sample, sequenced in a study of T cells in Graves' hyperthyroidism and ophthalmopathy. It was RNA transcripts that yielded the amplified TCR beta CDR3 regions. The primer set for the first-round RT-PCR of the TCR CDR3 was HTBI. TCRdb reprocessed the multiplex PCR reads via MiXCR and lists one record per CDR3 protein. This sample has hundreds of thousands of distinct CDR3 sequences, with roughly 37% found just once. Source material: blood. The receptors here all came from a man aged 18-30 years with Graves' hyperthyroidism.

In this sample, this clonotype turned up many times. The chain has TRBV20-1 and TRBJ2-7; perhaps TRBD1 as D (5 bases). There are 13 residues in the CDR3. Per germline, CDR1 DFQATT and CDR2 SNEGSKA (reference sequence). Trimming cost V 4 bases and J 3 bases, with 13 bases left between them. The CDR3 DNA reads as TGCAGTGCTAAGGCTCAGGGATACTACGAGCAGTACTTC. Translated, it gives CSAKAQGYYEQYF.

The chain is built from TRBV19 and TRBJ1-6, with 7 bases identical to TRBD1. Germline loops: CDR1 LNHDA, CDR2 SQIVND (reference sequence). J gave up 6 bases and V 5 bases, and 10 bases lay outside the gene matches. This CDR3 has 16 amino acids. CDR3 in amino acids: CASSVGQFRGNSPLHF. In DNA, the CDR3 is TGTGCCAGTAGTGTGGGACAGTTCCGTGGTAATTCACCCCTCCACTTT.

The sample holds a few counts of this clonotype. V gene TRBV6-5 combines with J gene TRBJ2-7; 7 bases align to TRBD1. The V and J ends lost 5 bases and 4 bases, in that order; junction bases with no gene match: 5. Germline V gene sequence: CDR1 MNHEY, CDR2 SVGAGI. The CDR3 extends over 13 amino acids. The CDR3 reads CASSADRAYEQYF. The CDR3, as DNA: TGTGCCAGCAGTGCAGACAGGGCTTACGAGCAGTACTTC.

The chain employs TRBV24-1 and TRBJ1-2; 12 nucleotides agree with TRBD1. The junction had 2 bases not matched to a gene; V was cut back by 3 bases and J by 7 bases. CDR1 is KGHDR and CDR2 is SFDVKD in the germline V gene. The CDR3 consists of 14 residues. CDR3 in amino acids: CATSDGTGGGGYTF. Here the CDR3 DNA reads TGTGCCACCAGTGATGGGACAGGGGGCGGTGGCTACACCTTC.

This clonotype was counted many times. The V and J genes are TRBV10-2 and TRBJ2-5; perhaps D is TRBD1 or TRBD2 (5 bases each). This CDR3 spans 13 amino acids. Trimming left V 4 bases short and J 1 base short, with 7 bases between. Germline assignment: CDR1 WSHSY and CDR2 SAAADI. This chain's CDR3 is CASSVGTQETQYF. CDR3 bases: TGCGCCAGCAGTGTTGGGACCCAAGAGACCCAGTACTTC.

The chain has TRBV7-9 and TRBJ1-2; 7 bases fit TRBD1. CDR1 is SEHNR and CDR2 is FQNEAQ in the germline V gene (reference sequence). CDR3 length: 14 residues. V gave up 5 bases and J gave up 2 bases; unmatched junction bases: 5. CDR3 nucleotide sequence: TGTGCCAGCAGCGTAGAGGGGGCAAACTATGGCTACACCTTC. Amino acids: CASSVEGANYGYTF.

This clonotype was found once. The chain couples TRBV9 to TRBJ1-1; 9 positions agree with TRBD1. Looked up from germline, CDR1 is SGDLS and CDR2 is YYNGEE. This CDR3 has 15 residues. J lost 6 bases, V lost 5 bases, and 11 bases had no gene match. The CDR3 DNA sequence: TGTGCCAGCAGTTCCCCGGGACAGGGAAAAGCTGAAGCTTTCTTT. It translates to CASSSPGQGKAEAFF.

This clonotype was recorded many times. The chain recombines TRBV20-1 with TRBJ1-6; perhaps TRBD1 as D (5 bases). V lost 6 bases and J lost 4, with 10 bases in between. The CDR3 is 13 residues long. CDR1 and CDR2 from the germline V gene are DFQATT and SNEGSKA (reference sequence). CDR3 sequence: CSAEQGYNSPLHF. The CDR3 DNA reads TGCAGTGCGGAGCAGGGATATAATTCACCCCTCCACTTT.

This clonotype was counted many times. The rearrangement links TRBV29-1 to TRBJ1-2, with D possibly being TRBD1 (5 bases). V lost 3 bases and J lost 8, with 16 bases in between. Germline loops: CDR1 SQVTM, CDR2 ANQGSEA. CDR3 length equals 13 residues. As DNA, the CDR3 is TGCAGCGTTGACCTGGGACGGACGACCGGCTACACCTTC. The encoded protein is CSVDLGRTTGYTF.

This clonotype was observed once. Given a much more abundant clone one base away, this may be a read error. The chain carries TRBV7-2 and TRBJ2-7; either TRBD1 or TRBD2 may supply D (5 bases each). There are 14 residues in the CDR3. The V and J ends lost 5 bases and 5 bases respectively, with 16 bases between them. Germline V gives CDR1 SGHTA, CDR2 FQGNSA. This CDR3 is CASSLLLEGHEQYF. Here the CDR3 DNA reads TGTGCCAGCAGCCTACTTCTAGAGGGGCACGAGCAGTACTTC.

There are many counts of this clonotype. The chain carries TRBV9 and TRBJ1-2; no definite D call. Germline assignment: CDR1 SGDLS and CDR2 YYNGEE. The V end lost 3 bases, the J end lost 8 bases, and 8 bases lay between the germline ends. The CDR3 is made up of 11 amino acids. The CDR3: CASSAGVGYTF. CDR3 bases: TGTGCCAGCAGCGCCGGCGTCGGCTACACCTTC.

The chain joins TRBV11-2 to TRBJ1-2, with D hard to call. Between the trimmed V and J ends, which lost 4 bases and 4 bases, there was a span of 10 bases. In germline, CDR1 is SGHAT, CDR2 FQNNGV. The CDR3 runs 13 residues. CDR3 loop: CASSSSEIYGYTF. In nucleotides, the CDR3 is TGTGCCAGCAGCTCCTCAGAGATCTATGGCTACACCTTC.

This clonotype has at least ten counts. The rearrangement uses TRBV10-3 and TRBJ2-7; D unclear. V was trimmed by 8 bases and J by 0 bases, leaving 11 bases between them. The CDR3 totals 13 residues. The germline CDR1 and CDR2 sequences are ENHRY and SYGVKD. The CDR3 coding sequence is TGTGCCATCGAATCCGGCGACTCCTACGAGCAGTACTTC. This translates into CAIESGDSYEQYF.

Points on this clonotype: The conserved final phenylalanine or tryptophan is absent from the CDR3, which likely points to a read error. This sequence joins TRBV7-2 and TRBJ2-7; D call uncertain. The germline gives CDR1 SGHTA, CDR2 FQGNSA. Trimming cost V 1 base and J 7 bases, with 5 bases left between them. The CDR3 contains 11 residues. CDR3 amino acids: CASSLDWEQYL. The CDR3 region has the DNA TGTGCCAGCAGCTTAGATTGGGAGCAGTACCTC.